This T cell receptor (beta chain) was documented in a study of PD-L1 blockade in urothelial cancer. Study summary: Atezolizumab was started by patients in about 2014 at 1,200 mg intravenously every 3 weeks.

Time point given: pretreatment peripheral blood. A note on this clone: The same CDR3 arises from other DNA sequences in this sample as well.

Germline CDR1 and CDR2: LNHDA and SQIVND (reference sequence). This CDR3 contains 13 residues. V was cut by 1 base and J by 4 bases, with 7 bases left in between. Synthetic TCR analog templates were spiked into each PCR. Clones were read by immunoSEQ multiplex PCR, and TCRdb kept only the in-frame ones, dropping some. This sample has more than 50,000 clones, with around 81% found just once. The sequence was collected from a man between 65 and 85 years old with urothelial cancer. The chain is built from TRBV19 and TRBJ1-2; tentative D call: TRBD1 (5 bases). This material consisted of PBMCs, taken around atezolizumab (anti-PD-L1) treatment. The CDR3 protein is CASSIGGIYGYTF. Here the CDR3 DNA reads TGTGCCAGTAGTATAGGGGGCATCTATGGCTACACCTTC. Variable domain in full (rest from reference TRBV19 and TRBJ1-2): DGGITQSPKYLFRKEGQNVTLSCEQNLNHDAMYWYRQDPGQGLRLIYYSQIVNDFQKGDIAEGYSVSREKKESFPLTVTSAQKNPTAFYLCASSIGGIYGYTFGSGTRLTVV.